These 2 T cell receptor beta chains share one sample of origin, sequenced in a study of blood T cell repertoires in COVID-19. Repertoires were generated with immunoSEQ multiplex PCR, while TCRdb's copy carries only in-frame clones and drops some. The sample includes 250,000 to 400,000 clones, roughly 88% of them seen just once. Sequencing was done on a sample of peripheral blood. The receptors were gathered from a woman aged 25-40 years with COVID-19, enrolled during active disease.

This chain uses TRBV4-1 with TRBJ2-7, with 8 bases lining up with TRBD1. V trimming: 0 bases; J trimming: 4 bases; junction bases outside the gene matches: 8. Germline V gene data show CDR1 as MGHRA and CDR2 as YSYEKL. This CDR3 contains 16 residues. The CDR3 nucleotides read TGCGCCAGCAGCCAAGAAGGGTCAGGGGGCTTTTACGAGCAGTACTTC. Translating gives CASSQEGSGGFYEQYF.

There are many counts of this clone. The chain joins TRBV6-5 to TRBJ1-2; perhaps TRBD1 as D (6 bases). Germline CDR1 and CDR2: MNHEY and SVGAGI. This CDR3 is 13 amino acids long. The V end lost 6 bases, the J end lost 4 bases, and 12 bases lay between the germline ends. This chain's CDR3 is CASSPTGFYGYTF. CDR3 coding DNA: TGTGCCAGCAGCCCCACAGGGTTCTATGGCTACACCTTC.